The clone carrying this T cell receptor (beta chain) showed up just a few times. The antigen is undetermined. The data originate from a study of T cell repertoires in cytomegalovirus infection. Study in general: Alongside well-studied HLA-B-restricted CMV epitopes, recently identified HLA-C-restricted CMV epitopes were also used. Broader study findings: CMV carriers having the relevant HLA were flagged by cumulative public TCR beta family frequency.

TCRdb re-called the reads with MiXCR, one entry per CDR3 protein. The sample has around 900,000 distinct CDR3 sequences, approximately 30% seen once. The ends were cut back, 5 bases at V and 5 bases at J, with 13 bases in the middle. The CDR3 totals 14 residues. Germline V gives CDR1 LNHDA, CDR2 SQIVND (reference sequence). The chain employs TRBV19 and TRBJ2-1, with D possibly matching TRBD2 (5 bases). The input for sequencing was cultured CD8+ T cells from PBMCs, taken from culture after CMV antigen stimulation. This TCR derives from a human donor in good health (CMV status not recorded). Some clones in this sample may be carry-over from other donors' samples. The CDR3 DNA follows: TGTGCCAGTAGTTTCTGGGGAGCAGACAATGAGCAGTTCTTC. Encoded protein: CASSFWGADNEQFF.